This T cell receptor (beta chain) came from a study of patients and donors after allogeneic stem cell transplantation. The CDR3 consists of 14 residues. The germline V gene has CDR1 DFQATT and CDR2 SNEGSKA (reference sequence). Trimming left V 1 base short and J 8 bases short, with 17 bases between. TCRdb itself ran the RT-PCR reads through MiXCR, one entry per CDR3 protein. The sample lists 100,000 to 120,000 distinct CDR3 sequences, around 35% occurring once. The receptor was derived from a human donor who was either an allogeneic HSCT recipient or a stem cell or donor lymphocyte infusion donor (not recorded which). It is not recorded whose cells these are; they may come from a transplant donor. Sequenced: blood, either unsorted or a sorted T cell fraction (not recorded which). This chain connects TRBV20-1 to TRBJ1-2, with D possibly being TRBD1 (6 bases). In DNA form, the CDR3 reads TGCAGTGCTAGAGCCCCAGGGGAGGTGGAGGGCTACACCTTC. Encoded protein: CSARAPGEVEGYTF.